A selection of T cell receptor beta chains follows, all from one sample in a study of OX40 agonist ivuxolimab in advanced cancers. TCRdb's copy holds only in-frame clones and misses some; the assay was immunoSEQ multiplex PCR. The sample lists 75,000 or so clones, 84% occurring once. This specimen consisted of CD4+ or CD8+ T cells sorted from blood, obtained in a trial of the OX40 agonist ivuxolimab. The source is an adult with an advanced solid tumor such as melanoma, head and neck, liver or kidney cancer. The CDR3 runs from the conserved cysteine through the conserved F or W. Each record gives: D gene, clone size, J gene, V gene, CDR3 length, CDR3 DNA, CDR3 protein. D genes are given only for firm matches. Where a row states a size, it is once, few, many or the class of an expanded clone; other rows omit it.

>.|.|TRBJ2-7|TRBV6-5|13
TGTGCCAGCAAGAGGGGGAGCTCCTACGAGCAGTACTTC
CASKRGSSYEQYF
>TRBD1|.|TRBJ1-1|TRBV28|16
TGTGCCAGCAGTTTACACCCCGGGACAGGGAAGTATCAAGCTTTCTTT
CASSLHPGTGKYQAFF
>.|few|TRBJ1-4|TRBV5-1|14
TGCGCCAGCAGCTTGGCCAGCGAGGGTGAAAAACTGTTTTTT
CASSLASEGEKLFF
>TRBD1|.|TRBJ1-1|TRBV5-1|14
TGCGCCAGCAGCTTGGGACAGGGGGCCACTGAAGCTTTCTTT
CASSLGQGATEAFF
>TRBD1|.|TRBJ1-2|TRBV11-3|15
TGTGCCAGCAGCTTGAGGGGACAGGGAAACTATGGCTACACCTTC
CASSLRGQGNYGYTF
>.|.|TRBJ1-6|TRBV7-2|17
TGTGCCAGCAGCTTGGCCCCAGGGAGCTCCTATAATTCACCCCTCCACTTT
CASSLAPGSSYNSPLHF
>.|.|TRBJ2-3|TRBV7-2|14
TGTGCCAGCAGCCCCGCGGGGTCCACAGATACGCAGTATTTT
CASSPAGSTDTQYF
>TRBD2|once|TRBJ2-7|TRBV4-3|16
TGCGCCAGCAGCCAGTCGAGGGCTAGCGGGCGAAGCGAGCAGTACTTC
CASSQSRASGRSEQYF
>.|.|TRBJ2-7|TRBV29-1|12
TGCAGCGTTGAAAATCCAGGGTTCGAGCAGTACTTC
CSVENPGFEQYF
>.|.|TRBJ2-1|TRBV5-1|12
TGCGCCAGCAGCTTAAATGACAATGAGCAGTTCTTC
CASSLNDNEQFF
>.|.|TRBJ2-1|TRBV9|15
TGTGCCAGCAGCGTACAGGGGGGCTCCTACAATGAGCAGTTCTTC
CASSVQGGSYNEQFF
>.|once|TRBJ1-2|TRBV14|13
TGTGCCAGCAGCCAGAGTGGCGGCTATGGCTACACCTTC
CASSQSGGYGYTF
>.|.|TRBJ2-1|TRBV4-3|14
TGCGCCAGCAGCCAAGACCTATCGGATCGGGAGCAGTTCTTC
CASSQDLSDREQFF
>.|.|TRBJ1-2|TRBV7-8|14
TGTGCCAGCAAAAGGTCTCGGAGAGACTATGGCTACACCTTC
CASKRSRRDYGYTF
>.|.|TRBJ1-2|TRBV2|11
TGTGCCAGCAGTGGCAGGACTAGCTACACCTTC
CASSGRTSYTF
>.|.|TRBJ1-5|TRBV19|15
TGTGCCAGTAGTATAGAGGGATATAGCAATCAGCCCCAGCATTTT
CASSIEGYSNQPQHF
>.|.|TRBJ1-6|TRBV6-5|14
TGTGCCAGCACATTCGGGACATATAATTCACCCCTCCACTTT
CASTFGTYNSPLHF
>TRBD1|.|TRBJ1-2|TRBV7-2|15
TGTGCCAGCAGCCCACTACAGGGGGTTGGGTATGGCTACACCTTC
CASSPLQGVGYGYTF
>.|.|TRBJ1-1|TRBV6-6|13
TGTGCCAGCAGTACCCGCCCTAACACTGAAGCTTTCTTT
CASSTRPNTEAFF
>TRBD1|.|TRBJ2-7|TRBV5-1|16
TGCGCCAGCAGCTTGGGAGACAGGGGGTTCTCCTACGAGCAGTACTTC
CASSLGDRGFSYEQYF
>.|.|TRBJ2-5|TRBV1|16
TGCACCAGCAGCCGGTGGACTAGCGGGGACCAAGAGACCCAGTACTTC
CTSSRWTSGDQETQYF
>.|.|TRBJ1-1|TRBV28|14
TGTGCCAGCAGTTTATGGTCAGTGGGCACTGAAGCTTTCTTT
CASSLWSVGTEAFF
>.|.|TRBJ1-1|TRBV7-3|13
TGTGCCAGCAGCTTAATTGCGAACACTGAAGCTTTCTTT
CASSLIANTEAFF
>.|.|TRBJ2-5|TRBV18|12
TGTGCCAGCTCGTCCATGGGGGAGACCCAGTACTTC
CASSSMGETQYF
>.|few|TRBJ1-2|TRBV7-8|15
TGTGCCAGCAGCTTAGGAGGACAGATACTAAAGGGCTACACCTTC
CASSLGGQILKGYTF
>.|.|TRBJ2-1|TRBV5-4|12
TGTGCCAGCAGCTTTCGGACCAATGAGCAGTTCTTC
CASSFRTNEQFF
>TRBD2|.|TRBJ2-1|TRBV25-1|16
TGTGCCAGCAGAGGGACTAGCGGCAGCTCCTACAATGAGCAGTTCTTC
CASRGTSGSSYNEQFF
>TRBD2|.|TRBJ2-5|TRBV15|17
TGTGCCACCAGCAGAGATCGGAGCGGGGGGCCTCGAGAGACCCAGTACTTC
CATSRDRSGGPRETQYF
>.|.|TRBJ2-7|TRBV19|15
TGTGCCAGTAGTATATCTACCGGGGCCCCTCTGCCGCAGTACTTC
CASSISTGAPLPQYF
>TRBD1|.|TRBJ1-4|TRBV5-1|14
TGCGCCAGCAGCCCGGGGGACAGGGCGGAAAAACTGTTTTTT
CASSPGDRAEKLFF
>.|.|TRBJ2-5|TRBV7-9|15
TGTGCCAGCAGCTTAGGGCAGGGGAAAAAAGAGACCCAGTACTTC
CASSLGQGKKETQYF
>TRBD1|.|TRBJ1-2|TRBV5-6|15
TGTGCCAGCAGCCCACTCGCCGGGACAGGGATTGGCTACACCTTC
CASSPLAGTGIGYTF
>TRBD2|.|TRBJ2-7|TRBV11-3|15
TGTGCCAGCAGCCCTCGACTAGCGGCCTCCTACGAGCAGTACTTC
CASSPRLAASYEQYF
>TRBD1|few|TRBJ1-4|TRBV7-8|16
TGTGCCAGCACCCTGGGTGGGGACAGGGGGCGAGAAAAACTGTTTTTT
CASTLGGDRGREKLFF
>.|.|TRBJ1-5|TRBV6-6|13
TGTGCCAGCAGTTACCGGTCCGGTCAGCCCCAGCATTTT
CASSYRSGQPQHF
>TRBD1|.|TRBJ1-6|TRBV15|19
TGTGCCACCAGCAGAATCACCGGGACAGGGAAGTTCTATAATTCACCCCTCCACTTT
CATSRITGTGKFYNSPLHF
>.|.|TRBJ2-7|TRBV29-1|14
TGCAGCGTTGGACGGCCTGATCCCACCTACGAGCAGTACTTC
CSVGRPDPTYEQYF
>TRBD2|.|TRBJ2-7|TRBV7-2|16
TGTGCCAGCAGCTTAGCGACTAGCGGGGGCACCTACGAGCAGTACTTC
CASSLATSGGTYEQYF
>.|once|TRBJ2-5|TRBV5-1|11
TGCGCCAGCAGCTTGGTGGAGACCCAGTACTTC
CASSLVETQYF
>.|.|TRBJ2-7|TRBV9|16
TGTGCCAGCAGGATAGAGGGCGGGATAATCTCCACCGAGCAGTACTTC
CASRIEGGIISTEQYF
>.|.|TRBJ2-7|TRBV2|12
TGTGCCAGCAGTGACCAGGGTGACGAGCAGTACTTC
CASSDQGDEQYF
>.|.|TRBJ1-1|TRBV5-1|14
TGCGCCAGCAGCTTGCGGCAGGGAGGCACTGAAGCTTTCTTT
CASSLRQGGTEAFF
>.|.|TRBJ1-5|TRBV19|15
TGTGCCAGTACCCTCGCCGACGGGTTTTATCAGCCCCAGCATTTT
CASTLADGFYQPQHF
>.|.|TRBJ1-1|TRBV7-9|14
TGTGCCAGCAGCTTCGGACAAAAGAACACTGAAGCTTTCTTT
CASSFGQKNTEAFF
>TRBD2|.|TRBJ2-1|TRBV6-5|15
TGTGCCAGCAGTTACCCCGTGACTAGCGGGTTAAAGCAGTTCTTC
CASSYPVTSGLKQFF
>.|.|TRBJ1-2|TRBV28|14
TGTGCCAGCAGCTCACCCTTACCGACCTATGGCTACACCTTC
CASSSPLPTYGYTF
>.|once|TRBJ2-7|TRBV18|14
TGTGCCAGCTCAACCTGGGACTCCAGCCACGAGCAGTACTTC
CASSTWDSSHEQYF
>.|.|TRBJ2-1|TRBV10-3|15
TGTGCCATCAGTTCCCAGGGCGGAGGCTACAATGAGCAGTTCTTC
CAISSQGGGYNEQFF
>.|.|TRBJ1-1|TRBV5-1|13
TGCGCCAGCAGCTTGGTACCGAACACTGAAGCTTTCTTT
CASSLVPNTEAFF
>.|.|TRBJ2-7|TRBV4-3|13
TGCGCCAGCAGCCCACAGGAGGGCTACGAGCAGTACTTC
CASSPQEGYEQYF
>.|.|TRBJ2-3|TRBV5-6|15
TGTGCCAGCAGCTTTTATGCCGGCCCCGCCGGTACGCAGTATTTT
CASSFYAGPAGTQYF
>.|.|TRBJ1-2|TRBV5-5|15
TGTGCCAGCAGCGGGGTCGGGCAGGCGGGCTATGGCTACACCTTC
CASSGVGQAGYGYTF
>.|.|TRBJ2-7|TRBV29-1|12
TGCAGCGCCTTGACAGGCTCCTACGAGCAGTACTTC
CSALTGSYEQYF
>.|few|TRBJ2-3|TRBV29-1|13
TGCAGTGTTTTACAGGGTAGAACAGATACGCAGTATTTT
CSVLQGRTDTQYF
>TRBD1|.|TRBJ1-3|TRBV4-3|17
TGCGCCAGCAGCCAAGGGACAGGGTTGACTTCTGGAAACACCATATATTTT
CASSQGTGLTSGNTIYF